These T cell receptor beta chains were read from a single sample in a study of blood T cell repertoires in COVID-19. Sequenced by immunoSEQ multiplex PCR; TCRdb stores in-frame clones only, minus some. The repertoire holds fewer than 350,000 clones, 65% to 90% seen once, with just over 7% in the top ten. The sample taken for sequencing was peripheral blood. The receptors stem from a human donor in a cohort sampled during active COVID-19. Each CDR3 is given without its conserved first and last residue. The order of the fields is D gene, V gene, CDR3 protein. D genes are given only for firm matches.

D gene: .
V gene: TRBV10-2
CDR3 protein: ASSESRNEQY

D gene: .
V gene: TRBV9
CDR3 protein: ASSVAIAGESYGYT

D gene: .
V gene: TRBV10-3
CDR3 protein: AISENTLVEDFEQY

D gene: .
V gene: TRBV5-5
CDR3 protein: ASSLSASSYNSPLH

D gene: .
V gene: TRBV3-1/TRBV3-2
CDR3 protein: ASSRGSPYEQY

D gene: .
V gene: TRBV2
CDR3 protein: ASSEARARNTEAF

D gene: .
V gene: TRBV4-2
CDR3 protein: ASSQETAGITGELF

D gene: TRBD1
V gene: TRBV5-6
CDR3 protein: ASSKPGQSSGNTIY

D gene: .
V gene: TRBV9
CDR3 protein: ASSPRLEGSYEQY

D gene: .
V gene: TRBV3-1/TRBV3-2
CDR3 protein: ASSHRDKEQEKLF